This T cell receptor (beta chain) was sequenced for a study of Ad26.COV2.S vaccination and SARS-CoV-2 variants. Study-wide findings and caveats: Reports say spike-specific CD8+ and CD4+ T cell responses covered substantial breadth after vaccination.

Clones were sequenced by immunoSEQ multiplex PCR, and TCRdb holds only the in-frame ones, with some missing. This table has about 180,000 clones, around 88% appearing once. In its sample, this clone was seen a few times. Its antigen remains unknown. Germline CDR1 and CDR2: SNHLY and FYNNEI. This CDR3 is 16 amino acids long. The germline V and J ends were trimmed by 5 bases and 2 bases, with 16 bases remaining between them. This sequence originates from a human donor who had recovered from COVID-19. The chain couples TRBV2 to TRBJ1-5; D uncertain. This specimen consisted of peripheral blood, obtained after recovery from COVID-19. CDR3 coding DNA: TGTGCCAGCAGTTTACGCTACGTTCTTGGCAATCAGCCCCAGCATTTT. As protein: CASSLRYVLGNQPQHF. The variable domain in full, completed from reference TRBV2 and TRBJ1-5, reads EPEVTQTPSHQVTQMGQEVILRCVPISNHLYFYWYRQILGQKVEFLVSFYNNEISEKSEIFDDQFSVERPDGSNFTLKIRSTKLEDSAMYFCASSLRYVLGNQPQHFGDGTRLSIL.